Listed below are T cell receptor beta chains from one sample, sequenced in a study of shared clonotypes between healthy human individuals. Assay: immunoSEQ multiplex PCR; the TCRdb copy retains only in-frame clones and omits some. This sample yields approximately 470,000 clones, of which around 85% are seen a single time; approximately 12% belongs to the top ten. The specimen was PBMCs. The receptors here all came from a woman aged 40 to 50 in good health. Some clones in this sample may be carry-over from other donors' samples. Both conserved end residues are part of each CDR3. Each record gives: V gene, J gene, clone size, D gene, CDR3 DNA, CDR3 protein. A D gene is named only where the DNA matches it firmly. Clone size is given for some rows only: seen once, a few or many times, or a class if the clone is expanded.

>TRBV6-4|TRBJ2-7|once|-
TGTGCCAGCAGTTTCCTCCGCTACTCACCCTACGAGCAGTACTTC
CASSFLRYSPYEQYF
>TRBV6-5|TRBJ2-1|-|TRBD2
TGTGCCAGCAGATTTACTAGCGGGAGTTATAATGAGCAGTTCTTC
CASRFTSGSYNEQFF
>TRBV5-1|TRBJ2-7|-|-
TGCGCCAGCAGCCTCCAGCCCCTCTCGGAGGACGAGCAGTACTTC
CASSLQPLSEDEQYF
>TRBV28|TRBJ2-1|few|TRBD2
TGTGCCAGCTACCTAGCGGGGGCCTACAATGAGCAGTTCTTC
CASYLAGAYNEQFF
>TRBV13|TRBJ1-1|many|TRBD1
TGTGCCAGCAGCTTAGTTAGGGGGCGAGAAGCTTTCTTT
CASSLVRGREAFF
>TRBV27|TRBJ2-1|-|TRBD2
TGTGCCAGCAAAGTAGGGAGCGGGACCTCCTACAATGAGCAGTTCTTC
CASKVGSGTSYNEQFF
>TRBV28|TRBJ1-2|-|-
TGTGCCAGCAGTTTTTTGGGTCACCGTAGGGAGGGCTACACCTTC
CASSFLGHRREGYTF
>TRBV7-2|TRBJ2-5|-|TRBD1
TGTGCCAGCAGGACAGGGCGATGGGTACAAGAGACCCAGTACTTC
CASRTGRWVQETQYF
>TRBV2|TRBJ2-3|-|-
TGTGCCAGCAGTTTGCAGGGTGGTAGCACAGATACGCAGTATTTT
CASSLQGGSTDTQYF
>TRBV5-1|TRBJ2-1|once|TRBD2
TGCGCCAGCAGCTTGGCCTCGTTAGCGGGAGTCCCCTACAATGAGCAGTTCTTC
CASSLASLAGVPYNEQFF
>TRBV6-5|TRBJ2-7|many|TRBD2
TGTGCCAGCAGACCCCCAAGCGGGAGATCGCACGAGCAGTACTTC
CASRPPSGRSHEQYF
>TRBV10-2|TRBJ1-1|-|-
TGCGCCAGCAGTGAGTTTAGGGGTTTGGGCACTGAAGCTTTCTTT
CASSEFRGLGTEAFF
>TRBV7-9|TRBJ2-1|-|-
TGTGCCAGCAGTCTTCCGGGGGAACTGAGCTCCTACAATGAGCAGTTCTTC
CASSLPGELSSYNEQFF
>TRBV28|TRBJ1-5|-|-
TGTGCCAGCAGTACGGGAAGCAATCAGCCCCAGCATTTT
CASSTGSNQPQHF
>TRBV19|TRBJ1-2|many|-
TGTGCCAGTAGTACCCCGGGACTCAATGCGCACTACACCTTC
CASSTPGLNAHYTF
>TRBV6-1|TRBJ2-7|-|-
TGTGCCAGCAAGGGGCCCTTGGGATCCTACGAGCAGTACTTC
CASKGPLGSYEQYF
>TRBV9|TRBJ2-3|-|-
TGTGCCAGCAACCCGTCAGCGAGGGCAGATACGCAGTATTTT
CASNPSARADTQYF
>TRBV10-2|TRBJ2-7|-|TRBD1
TGCGCCAGCAGTGCAGACAGGGCCCCCGAGCAGTACTTC
CASSADRAPEQYF
>TRBV7-9|TRBJ2-3|few|-
TGTGCCAGCAGCTTACAAGAGGTAACGCAGTATTTT
CASSLQEVTQYF
>TRBV6-5|TRBJ1-4|-|TRBD1
TGTGCCAGCAGTTACTCCGGGACAGGAAAGGGGAAACTGTTTTTT
CASSYSGTGKGKLFF
>TRBV9|TRBJ2-7|-|-
TGTGCCAGCAGCGCCATACCCGGGAGTGCGGGGGAGCAGTACTTC
CASSAIPGSAGEQYF
>TRBV7-3|TRBJ2-5|-|-
TGTGCCAGCAGCGCGCATCCAGGGGAAGAGACCCAGTACTTC
CASSAHPGEETQYF
>TRBV30|TRBJ2-3|-|-
TGTGCCTGGAGTGTACCACACGGCACAGATACGCAGTATTTT
CAWSVPHGTDTQYF
>TRBV7-3|TRBJ2-2|-|-
TGTGCCAGCAGCTCCCGACCCGGTCAGGAGCTGTTTTTT
CASSSRPGQELFF
>TRBV19|TRBJ2-5|-|-
TGTGCCAGTAGTATCCGGGGTTCGCAAGAGACCCAGTACTTC
CASSIRGSQETQYF
>TRBV4-1|TRBJ2-4|-|-
TGCGCCAGCAGCCAAGATGGTAGGGGGGCTAAAAACATTCAGTACTTC
CASSQDGRGAKNIQYF
>TRBV5-1|TRBJ1-4|once|-
TGCGCCAGCAGCTTGTTGCCAGGGGCTAATGAAAAACTGTTTTTT
CASSLLPGANEKLFF
>TRBV28|TRBJ2-3|-|TRBD2
TGTGCCAGCAGTTCTATGGGACTAGCGCTCACAGATACGCAGTATTTT
CASSSMGLALTDTQYF
>TRBV6-1|TRBJ1-2|-|-
TGTGCCAGCAGTGAAACAACAGCGCGTGGCTACACCTTC
CASSETTARGYTF
>TRBV29-1|TRBJ2-7|-|-
TGCAGCGTTGAAGGTGTTTCCTACGAGCAGTACTTC
CSVEGVSYEQYF
>TRBV28|TRBJ2-5|-|-
TGTGCCAGCAGTCAAAGCCTAGCCTTCCAAGAGACCCAGTACTTC
CASSQSLAFQETQYF
>TRBV2|TRBJ2-4|-|-
TGTGCCAGTGGGCGAGGCGGGGTAGCCAAAAACATTCAGTACTTC
CASGRGGVAKNIQYF
>TRBV14|TRBJ2-5|-|-
TGTGCCAGCAGCCAAGTTTTAAGAGGGCCCCAGTACTTC
CASSQVLRGPQYF
>TRBV29-1|TRBJ2-1|-|TRBD2
TGCAGCGCTGCGGGAGGGTCCTACAATGAGCAGTTCTTC
CSAAGGSYNEQFF
>TRBV9|TRBJ1-3|once|-
TGTGCCAGCAGCGTATCCCCGATCGGTAGCTCTGGAAACACCATATATTTT
CASSVSPIGSSGNTIYF
>TRBV5-4|TRBJ2-3|-|TRBD2
TGTGCCAGCAGCCCGCGTGGGGCGCGGAGCGGGGGCGCGGATACGCAGTATTTT
CASSPRGARSGGADTQYF
>TRBV5-3|TRBJ2-7|once|-
TGTGCCAGCAGCTTATTCCACAGTACTAGCGAGCAGTACTTC
CASSLFHSTSEQYF
>TRBV28|TRBJ2-7|-|TRBD1
TGTGCCAGCAGTCCTAGGACAGGGGTGACCTACGAGCAGTACTTC
CASSPRTGVTYEQYF
>TRBV5-1|TRBJ2-7|once|-
TGCGCCAGCAGCTTGGGATACCCCTACGAGCAGTACTTC
CASSLGYPYEQYF
>TRBV5-1|TRBJ2-3|once|-
TGCGCCAGCAGCTTGGGGGTCACCACAGATACGCAGTATTTT
CASSLGVTTDTQYF
>TRBV5-1|TRBJ2-1|-|TRBD1
TGCGCCAGCAGATTAGGACAGGGACCCTCCTACAATGAGCAGTTCTTC
CASRLGQGPSYNEQFF
>TRBV18|TRBJ2-2|-|TRBD2
TGTGCCAGCTCCATTCTCCGGGGGGACGGAACGAACACCGGGGAGCTGTTTTTT
CASSILRGDGTNTGELFF
>TRBV9|TRBJ1-1|-|TRBD1
TGTGCCAGCAGCCCCGGACAGGGTCTTTTTGACACTGAAGCTTTCTTT
CASSPGQGLFDTEAFF
>TRBV2|TRBJ1-3|-|-
TGTGCCAGCAGCATAGAGTACTCTGGAAACACCATATATTTT
CASSIEYSGNTIYF